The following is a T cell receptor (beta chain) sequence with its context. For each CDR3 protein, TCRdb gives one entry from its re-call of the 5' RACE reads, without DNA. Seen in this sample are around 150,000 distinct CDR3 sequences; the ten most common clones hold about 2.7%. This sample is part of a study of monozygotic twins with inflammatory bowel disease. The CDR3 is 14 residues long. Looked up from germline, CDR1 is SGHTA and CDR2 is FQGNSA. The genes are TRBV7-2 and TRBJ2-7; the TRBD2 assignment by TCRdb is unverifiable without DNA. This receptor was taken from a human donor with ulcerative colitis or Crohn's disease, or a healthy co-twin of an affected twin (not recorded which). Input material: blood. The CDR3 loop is CASSLGARTYEQYF.